Described below is a single T cell receptor (beta chain) sequence and its context. The data were produced by immunoSEQ multiplex PCR, yet TCRdb's version contains in-frame clones alone and is incomplete. The sample gives 150,000 to 200,000 clones, around 95% of which show up once; 0.76% is in the top ten. This entry is derived from a study of blood T cell repertoires in COVID-19. Study information: Spain, Italy and the United States supplied samples that represented acute and convalescent COVID-19. PBMCs, B-cell-depleted T cells, or T cells provided the cDNA or gDNA that made up the material.

CDR1 is MNHNS, CDR2 SASEGT, per germline. The CDR3 runs to 12 residues. Germline trimming cut 10 bases from V and 5 bases from J; bases unmatched to any gene: 5. One Seattle source followed patients from active infection through their disease course. The material sequenced was peripheral blood. The rearrangement joins TRBV6-1 to TRBJ1-1; 9 bases line up with TRBD1. This sequence originates from a man between 25 and 39 years old with COVID-19, enrolled during active disease. CDR3 bases: TGTGCCACACACAGGGGGCTTACTGAAGCTTTCTTT. It yields the protein CATHRGLTEAFF.